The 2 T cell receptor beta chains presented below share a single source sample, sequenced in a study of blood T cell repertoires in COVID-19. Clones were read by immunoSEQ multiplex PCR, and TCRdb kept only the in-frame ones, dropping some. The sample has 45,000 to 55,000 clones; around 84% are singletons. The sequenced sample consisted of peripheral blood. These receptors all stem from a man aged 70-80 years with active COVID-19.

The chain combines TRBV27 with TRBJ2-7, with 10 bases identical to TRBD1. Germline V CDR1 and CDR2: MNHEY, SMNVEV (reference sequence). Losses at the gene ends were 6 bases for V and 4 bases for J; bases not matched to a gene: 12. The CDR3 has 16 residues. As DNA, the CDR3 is TGTGCCAGCAGCCTTAAGCCGGGACAGGGGTCGTACGAGCAGTACTTC. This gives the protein CASSLKPGQGSYEQYF.

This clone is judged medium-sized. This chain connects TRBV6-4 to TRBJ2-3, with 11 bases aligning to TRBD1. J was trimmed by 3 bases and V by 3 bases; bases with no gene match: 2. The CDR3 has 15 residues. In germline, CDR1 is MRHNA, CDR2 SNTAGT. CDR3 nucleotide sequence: TGTGCCAGCAGTGAGGGGACAGGGGGTACAGATACGCAGTATTTT. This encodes CASSEGTGGTDTQYF.